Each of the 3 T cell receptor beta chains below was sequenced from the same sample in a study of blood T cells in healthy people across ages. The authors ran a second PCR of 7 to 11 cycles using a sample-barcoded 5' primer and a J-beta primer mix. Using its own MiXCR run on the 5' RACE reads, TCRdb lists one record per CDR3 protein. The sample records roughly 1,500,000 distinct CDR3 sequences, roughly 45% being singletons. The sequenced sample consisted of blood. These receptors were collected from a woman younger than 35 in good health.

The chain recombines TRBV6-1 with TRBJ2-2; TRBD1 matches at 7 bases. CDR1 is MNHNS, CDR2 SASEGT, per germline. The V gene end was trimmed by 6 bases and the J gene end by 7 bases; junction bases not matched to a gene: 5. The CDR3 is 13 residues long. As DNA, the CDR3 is TGTGCCAGCAGGGGACAGCCGGGCGGGGAGCTGTTTTTT. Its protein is CASRGQPGGELFF.

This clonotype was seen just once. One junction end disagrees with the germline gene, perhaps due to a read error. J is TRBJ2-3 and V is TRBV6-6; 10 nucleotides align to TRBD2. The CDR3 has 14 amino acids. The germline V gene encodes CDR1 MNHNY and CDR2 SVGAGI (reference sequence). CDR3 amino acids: CASSLAGGTDTRYF. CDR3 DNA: TGTGCCAGCAGCTTAGCGGGGGGCACAGATACGCGGTATTTT.

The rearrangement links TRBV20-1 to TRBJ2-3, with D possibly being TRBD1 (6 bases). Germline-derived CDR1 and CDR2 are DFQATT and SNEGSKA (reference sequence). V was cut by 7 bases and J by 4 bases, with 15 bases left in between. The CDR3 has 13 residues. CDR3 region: CSVQQGPSDTQYF. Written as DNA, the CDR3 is TGCAGTGTCCAACAGGGCCCGTCAGATACGCAGTATTTT.